This record covers a single TCR beta chain. These data come from a study of technical replicates of blood from several donors. Here immunoSEQ multiplex PCR was the method, and the copy in TCRdb shows in-frame clones only, minus some. Of about 61,000 clones listed, approximately 97% are singletons. CDR1 is SEHNR, CDR2 FQNEAQ, per germline (reference sequence). With V trimmed by 5 bases and J by 3 bases, 7 bases remained unmatched. CDR3 size: 16 residues. Sequenced material: T cells isolated from PBMCs. The clonotype originates from a human donor in good health. The chain employs TRBV7-9 and TRBJ2-1; 10 bases line up with TRBD2. The CDR3 loop reads CASSRSSGGIYNEQFF. The CDR3 region has the DNA TGTGCCAGCAGCCGATCTAGCGGGGGAATCTACAATGAGCAGTTCTTC.